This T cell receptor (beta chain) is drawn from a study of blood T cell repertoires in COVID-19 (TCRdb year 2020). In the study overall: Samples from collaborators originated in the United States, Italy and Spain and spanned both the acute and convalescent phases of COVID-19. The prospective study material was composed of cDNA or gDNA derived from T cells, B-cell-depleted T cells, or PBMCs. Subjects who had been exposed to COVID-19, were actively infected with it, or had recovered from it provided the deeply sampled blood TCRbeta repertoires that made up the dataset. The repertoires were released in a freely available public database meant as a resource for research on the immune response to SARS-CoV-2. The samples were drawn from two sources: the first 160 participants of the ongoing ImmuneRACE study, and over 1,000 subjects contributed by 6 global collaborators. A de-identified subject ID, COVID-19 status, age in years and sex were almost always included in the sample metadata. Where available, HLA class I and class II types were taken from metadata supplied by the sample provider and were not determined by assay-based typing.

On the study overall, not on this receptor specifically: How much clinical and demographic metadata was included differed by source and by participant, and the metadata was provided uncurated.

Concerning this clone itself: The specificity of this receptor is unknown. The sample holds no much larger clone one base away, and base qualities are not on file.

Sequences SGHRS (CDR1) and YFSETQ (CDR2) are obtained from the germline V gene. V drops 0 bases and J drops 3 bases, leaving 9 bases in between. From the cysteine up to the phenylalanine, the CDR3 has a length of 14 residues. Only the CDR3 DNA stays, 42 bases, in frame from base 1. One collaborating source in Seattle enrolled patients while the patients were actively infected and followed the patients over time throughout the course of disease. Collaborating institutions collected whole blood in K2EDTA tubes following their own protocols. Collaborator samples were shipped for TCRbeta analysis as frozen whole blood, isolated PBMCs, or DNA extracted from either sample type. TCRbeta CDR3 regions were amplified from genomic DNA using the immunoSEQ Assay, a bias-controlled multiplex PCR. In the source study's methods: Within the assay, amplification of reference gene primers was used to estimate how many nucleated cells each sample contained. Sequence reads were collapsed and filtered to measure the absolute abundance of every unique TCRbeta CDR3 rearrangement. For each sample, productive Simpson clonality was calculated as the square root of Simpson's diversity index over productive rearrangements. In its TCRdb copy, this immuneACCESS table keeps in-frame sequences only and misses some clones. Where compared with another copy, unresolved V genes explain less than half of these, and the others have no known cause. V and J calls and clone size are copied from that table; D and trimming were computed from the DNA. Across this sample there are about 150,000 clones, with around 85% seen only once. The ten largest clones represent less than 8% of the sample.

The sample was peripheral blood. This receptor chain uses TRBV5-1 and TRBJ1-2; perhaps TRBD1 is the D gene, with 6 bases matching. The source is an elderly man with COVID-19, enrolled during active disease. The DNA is TGCGCCAGCAGCTTGGACAGGGCCTACTATGGCTACACCTTC. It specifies CASSLDRAYYGYTF. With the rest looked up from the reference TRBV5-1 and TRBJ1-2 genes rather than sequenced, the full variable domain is KAGVTQTPRYLIKTRGQQVTLSCSPISGHRSVSWYQQTPGQGLQFLFEYFSETQRNKGNFPGRFSGRQFSNSRSEMNVSTLELGDSALYLCASSLDRAYYGYTFGSGTRLTVV.